This entry describes one T cell receptor beta chain. This CDR3 region has 16 residues. The germline V gene has CDR1 SEHNR and CDR2 FQNEAQ (reference sequence). Trimming stripped 1 base from V and 8 bases from J, with 17 bases between. Clones were read by immunoSEQ multiplex PCR, and TCRdb kept only the in-frame ones, dropping some. The sample carries roughly 50,000 clones, 85% to 95% recorded once. The sample belongs to a study of blood T cell repertoires in COVID-19. The sequenced sample was peripheral blood. The chain links TRBV7-9 to TRBJ1-4; D unresolved. The origin of this receptor is a man aged 50 to 60 with acute or convalescent COVID-19. Written as DNA, the CDR3 is TGTGCCAGCAGCTTAGGCACATCCGGGTTTAAGGAAAAACTGTTTTTT. Amino acids: CASSLGTSGFKEKLFF.